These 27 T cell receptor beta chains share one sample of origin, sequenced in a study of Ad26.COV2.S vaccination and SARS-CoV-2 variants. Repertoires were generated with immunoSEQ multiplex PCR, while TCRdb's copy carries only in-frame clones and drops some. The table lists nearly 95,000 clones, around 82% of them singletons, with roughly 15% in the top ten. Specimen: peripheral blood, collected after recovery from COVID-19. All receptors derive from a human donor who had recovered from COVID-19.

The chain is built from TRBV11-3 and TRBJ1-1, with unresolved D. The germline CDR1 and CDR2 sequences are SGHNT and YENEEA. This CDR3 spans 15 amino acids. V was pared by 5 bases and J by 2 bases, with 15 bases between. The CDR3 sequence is CASSPWGTRNTEAFF. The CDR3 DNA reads TGTGCCAGCAGCCCTTGGGGAACGAGAAACACTGAAGCTTTCTTT.

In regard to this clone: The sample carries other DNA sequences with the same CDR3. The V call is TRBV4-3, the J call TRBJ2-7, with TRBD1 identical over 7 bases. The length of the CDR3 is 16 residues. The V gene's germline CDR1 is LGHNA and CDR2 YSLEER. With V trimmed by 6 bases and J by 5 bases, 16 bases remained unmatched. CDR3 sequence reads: CASSQRMYRGRDEQYF. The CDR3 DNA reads TGCGCCAGCAGTCAAAGAATGTACAGGGGTCGGGACGAGCAGTACTTC.

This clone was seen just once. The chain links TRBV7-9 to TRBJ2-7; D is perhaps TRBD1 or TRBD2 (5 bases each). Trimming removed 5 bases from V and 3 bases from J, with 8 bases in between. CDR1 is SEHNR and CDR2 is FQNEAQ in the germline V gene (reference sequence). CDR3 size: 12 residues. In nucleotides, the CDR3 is TGTGCCAGCAGCAGGGACCACTACGAGCAGTACTTC. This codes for CASSRDHYEQYF.

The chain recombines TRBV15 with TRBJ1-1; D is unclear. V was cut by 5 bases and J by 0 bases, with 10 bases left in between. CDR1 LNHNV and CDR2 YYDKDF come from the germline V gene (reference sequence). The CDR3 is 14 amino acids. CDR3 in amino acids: CATSDSWMNTEAFF. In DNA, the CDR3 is TGTGCCACCAGCGATTCCTGGATGAACACTGAAGCTTTCTTT.

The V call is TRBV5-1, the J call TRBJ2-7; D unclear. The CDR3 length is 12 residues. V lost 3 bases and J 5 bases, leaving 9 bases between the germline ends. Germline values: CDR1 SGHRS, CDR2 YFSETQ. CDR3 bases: TGCGCCAGCAGCTCCGTTCTTAACGAGCAGTACTTC. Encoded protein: CASSSVLNEQYF.

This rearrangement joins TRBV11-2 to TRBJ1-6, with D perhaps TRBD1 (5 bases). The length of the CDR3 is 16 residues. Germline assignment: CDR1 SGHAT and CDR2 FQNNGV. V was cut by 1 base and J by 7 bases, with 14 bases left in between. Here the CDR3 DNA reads TGTGCCAGCAGCTTAGGGGGGTTGAGTGTGAATTCACCCCTCCACTTT. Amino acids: CASSLGGLSVNSPLHF. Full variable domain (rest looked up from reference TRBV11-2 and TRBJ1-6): EAGVAQSPRYKIIEKRQSVAFWCNPISGHATLYWYQQILGQGPKLLIQFQNNGVVDDSQLPKDRFSAERLKGVDSTLKIQPAKLEDSAVYLCASSLGGLSVNSPLHFGNGTRLTVT.

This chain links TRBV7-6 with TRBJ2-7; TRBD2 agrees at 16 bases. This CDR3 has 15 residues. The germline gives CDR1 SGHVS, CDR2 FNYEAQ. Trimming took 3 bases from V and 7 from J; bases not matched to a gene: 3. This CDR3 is CASSLGLAGGSEQYF. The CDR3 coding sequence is TGTGCCAGCAGCTTGGGACTAGCGGGAGGGTCGGAGCAGTACTTC.

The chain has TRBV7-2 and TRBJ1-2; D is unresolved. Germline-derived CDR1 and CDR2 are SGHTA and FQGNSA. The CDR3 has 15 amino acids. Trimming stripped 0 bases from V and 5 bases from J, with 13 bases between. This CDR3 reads CASSLALFSGYGYTF. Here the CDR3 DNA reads TGTGCCAGCAGCTTAGCATTGTTCTCGGGGTATGGCTACACCTTC.

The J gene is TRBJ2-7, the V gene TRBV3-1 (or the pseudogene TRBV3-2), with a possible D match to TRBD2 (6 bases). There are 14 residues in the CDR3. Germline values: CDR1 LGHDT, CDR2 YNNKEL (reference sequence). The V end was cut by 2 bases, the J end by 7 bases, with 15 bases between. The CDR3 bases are TGTGCCAGCAGCCAATTATTTAGGGCGGGGGAGCAGTACTTC. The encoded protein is CASSQLFRAGEQYF.

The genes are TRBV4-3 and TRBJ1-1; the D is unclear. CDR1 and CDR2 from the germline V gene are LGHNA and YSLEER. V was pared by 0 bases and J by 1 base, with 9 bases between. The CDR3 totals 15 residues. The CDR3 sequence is CASSQDGWGNTEAFF. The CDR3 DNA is TGCGCCAGCAGCCAAGATGGGTGGGGGAACACTGAAGCTTTCTTT.

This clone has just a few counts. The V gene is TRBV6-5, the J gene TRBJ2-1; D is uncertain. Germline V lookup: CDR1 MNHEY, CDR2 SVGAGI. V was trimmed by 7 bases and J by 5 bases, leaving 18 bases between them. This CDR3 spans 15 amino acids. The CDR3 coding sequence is TGTGCCAGCACCGGCAGTAAGGTTGAGAACAATGAGCAGTTCTTC. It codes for CASTGSKVENNEQFF.

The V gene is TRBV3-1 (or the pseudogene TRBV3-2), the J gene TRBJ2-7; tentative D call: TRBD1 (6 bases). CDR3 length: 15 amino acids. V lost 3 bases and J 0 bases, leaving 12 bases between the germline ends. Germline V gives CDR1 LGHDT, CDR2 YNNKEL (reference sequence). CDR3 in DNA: TGTGCCAGCAGCCAGGGGGCGCAAGGCTCCTACGAGCAGTACTTC. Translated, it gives CASSQGAQGSYEQYF.

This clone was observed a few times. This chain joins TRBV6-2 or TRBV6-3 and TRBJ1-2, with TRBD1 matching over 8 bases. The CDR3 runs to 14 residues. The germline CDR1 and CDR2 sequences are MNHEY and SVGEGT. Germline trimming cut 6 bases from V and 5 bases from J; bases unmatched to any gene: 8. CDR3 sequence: CASSLDRGPYGYTF. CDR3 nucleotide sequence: TGTGCCAGCAGCCTTGACAGGGGACCATATGGCTACACCTTC.

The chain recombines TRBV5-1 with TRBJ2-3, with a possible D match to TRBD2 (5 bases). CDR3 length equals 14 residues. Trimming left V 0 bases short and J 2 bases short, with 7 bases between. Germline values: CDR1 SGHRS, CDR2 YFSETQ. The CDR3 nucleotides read TGCGCCAGCAGCTTGGCGGGAATCACAGATACGCAGTATTTT. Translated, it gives CASSLAGITDTQYF.

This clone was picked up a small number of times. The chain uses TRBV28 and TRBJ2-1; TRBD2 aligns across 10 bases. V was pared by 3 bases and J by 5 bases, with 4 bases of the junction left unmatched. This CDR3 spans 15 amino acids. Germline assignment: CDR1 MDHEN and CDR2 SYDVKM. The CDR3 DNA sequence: TGTGCCAGCAGTTTTACTAGCGGGGACGACAATGAGCAGTTCTTC. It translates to CASSFTSGDDNEQFF.

This CDR3 reads CASSLADFYEQYF. CDR3 DNA sequence: TGTGCCAGCAGCTTAGCAGATTTCTACGAGCAGTACTTC. The rearrangement uses TRBV7-8 and TRBJ2-7; D gene uncertain. This CDR3 is built from 13 residues. Germline values: CDR1 SGHVS, CDR2 FQNEAQ. V was trimmed by 0 bases and J by 3 bases, leaving 6 bases between them.

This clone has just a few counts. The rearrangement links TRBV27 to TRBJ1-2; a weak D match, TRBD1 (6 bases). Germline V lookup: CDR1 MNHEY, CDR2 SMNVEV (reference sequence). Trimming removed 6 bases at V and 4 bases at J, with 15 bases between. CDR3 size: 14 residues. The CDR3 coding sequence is TGTGCCAGCAGCCAGAGAGGGACAATCTATGGCTACACCTTC. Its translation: CASSQRGTIYGYTF.

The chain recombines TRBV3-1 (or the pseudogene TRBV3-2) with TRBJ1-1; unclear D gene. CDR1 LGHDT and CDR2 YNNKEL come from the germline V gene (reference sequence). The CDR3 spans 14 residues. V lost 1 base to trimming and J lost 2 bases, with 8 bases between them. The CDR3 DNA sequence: TGTGCCAGCAGCCAAGGTATCAGAAACACTGAAGCTTTCTTT. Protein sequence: CASSQGIRNTEAFF.

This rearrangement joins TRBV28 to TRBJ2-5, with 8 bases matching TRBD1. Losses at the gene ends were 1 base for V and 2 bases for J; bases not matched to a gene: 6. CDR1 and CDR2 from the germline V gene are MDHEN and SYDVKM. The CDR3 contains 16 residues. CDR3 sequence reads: CASSLYQGAHQETQYF. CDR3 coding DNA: TGTGCCAGCAGTTTATATCAGGGGGCGCATCAAGAGACCCAGTACTTC.

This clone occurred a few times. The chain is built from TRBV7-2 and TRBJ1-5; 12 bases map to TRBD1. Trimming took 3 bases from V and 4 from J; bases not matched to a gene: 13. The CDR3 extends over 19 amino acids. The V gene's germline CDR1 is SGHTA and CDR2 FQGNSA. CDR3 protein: CASSLTGTGGGRMNQPQHF. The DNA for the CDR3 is TGTGCCAGCAGCTTGACCGGGACAGGGGGCGGCAGGATGAATCAGCCCCAGCATTTT.

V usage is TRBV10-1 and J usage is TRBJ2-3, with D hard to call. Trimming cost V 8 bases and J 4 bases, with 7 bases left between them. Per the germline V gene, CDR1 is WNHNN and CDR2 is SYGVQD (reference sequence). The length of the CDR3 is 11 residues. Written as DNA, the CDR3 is TGCGCCAGCGGAGCCGCAGATACGCAGTATTTT. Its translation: CASGAADTQYF.

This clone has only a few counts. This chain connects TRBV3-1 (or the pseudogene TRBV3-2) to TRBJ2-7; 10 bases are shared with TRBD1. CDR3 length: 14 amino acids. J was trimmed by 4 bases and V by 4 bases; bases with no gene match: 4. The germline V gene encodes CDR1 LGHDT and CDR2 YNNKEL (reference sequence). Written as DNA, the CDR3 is TGTGCCAGCAGCCCCCGACAGGGGGCGTACGAGCAGTACTTC. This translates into CASSPRQGAYEQYF.

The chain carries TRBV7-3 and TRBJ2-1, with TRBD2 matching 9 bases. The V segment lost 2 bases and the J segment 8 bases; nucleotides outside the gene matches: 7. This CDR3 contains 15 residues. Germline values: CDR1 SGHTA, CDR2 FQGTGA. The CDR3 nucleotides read TGTGCCAGCAGCTTATATGGCGGGAGGGCCGATGAGCAGTTCTTC. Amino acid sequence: CASSLYGGRADEQFF.

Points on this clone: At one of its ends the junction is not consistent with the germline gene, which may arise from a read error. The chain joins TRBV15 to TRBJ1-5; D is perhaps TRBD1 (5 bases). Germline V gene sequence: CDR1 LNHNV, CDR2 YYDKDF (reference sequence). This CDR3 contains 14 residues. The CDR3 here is CATSRTREGQAQHF. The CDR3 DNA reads TGTGCCACCAGCAGGACCAGGGAAGGTCAGGCCCAGCATTTT.

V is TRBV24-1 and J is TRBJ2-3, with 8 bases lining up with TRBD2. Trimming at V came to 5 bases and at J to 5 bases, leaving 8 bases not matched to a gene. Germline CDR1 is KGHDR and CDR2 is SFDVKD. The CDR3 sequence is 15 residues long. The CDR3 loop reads CATSATSGYLDTQYF. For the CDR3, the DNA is TGTGCCACCAGTGCAACTAGCGGATACTTAGATACGCAGTATTTT.

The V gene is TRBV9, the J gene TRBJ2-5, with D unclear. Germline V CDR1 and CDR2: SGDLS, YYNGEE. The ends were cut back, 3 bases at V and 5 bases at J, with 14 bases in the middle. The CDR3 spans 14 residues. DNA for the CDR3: TGTGCCAGCAGCGCGGGCCTCCGTTGGGAGACCCAGTACTTC. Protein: CASSAGLRWETQYF. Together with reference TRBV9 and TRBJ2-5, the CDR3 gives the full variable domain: DSGVTQTPKHLITATGQRVTLRCSPRSGDLSVYWYQQSLDQGLQFLIQYYNGEERAKGNILERFSAQQFPDLHSELNLSSLELGDSALYFCASSAGLRWETQYFGPGTRLLVL.

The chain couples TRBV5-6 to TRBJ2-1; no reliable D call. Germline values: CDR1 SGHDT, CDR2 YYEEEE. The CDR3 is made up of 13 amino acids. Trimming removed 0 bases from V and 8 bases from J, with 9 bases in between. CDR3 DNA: TGTGCCAGCAGCTTGGTCTTAAGCTATGAGCAGTTCTTC. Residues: CASSLVLSYEQFF.